The present entry profiles one T cell receptor beta chain with its context. Its antigen target is currently unknown. No much larger clone is present one base from it, and per-base qualities are unavailable. This sample is drawn from a study of blood T cell repertoires in COVID-19 (dated by TCRdb to between 2020 and 2021). Study-level background: The collaborator samples originated in the United States, Italy and Spain and spanned the acute and convalescent phases of COVID-19. Nearly every sample came with metadata listing a de-identified subject ID, COVID-19 status, age in years and sex. HLA class I and class II types, where available, came from metadata supplied by the sample provider rather than from assay-based typing. The repertoires were released in a freely available public database intended as a resource for research on the immune response to SARS-CoV-2. The dataset comprised deeply sampled blood TCRbeta repertoires from subjects exposed to, actively infected with, or recovered from COVID-19. The material from the prospective study consisted of cDNA or gDNA derived from T cells, B-cell-depleted T cells, or PBMCs. The samples were drawn from two sources: the first 160 participants of the ongoing ImmuneRACE study, and fewer than 1,500 subjects contributed by 6 global collaborators. Here is what the overall study found, with its caveats: How much clinical and demographic metadata was included differed by source and by participant, and the metadata was provided uncurated.

V is pared back by 3 bases and J by 1 base, with 13 bases lying between the germline termini. Including cysteine and phenylalanine, the CDR3 has 15 amino acids. Only the CDR3 part of the read is kept: 45 bases, read in frame from the first base. The germline V gene encodes CDR1 SGHRS and CDR2 YFSETQ. The immunoSEQ Assay, a bias-controlled multiplex PCR, was used to amplify TCRbeta CDR3 regions from genomic DNA. As for the authors' bioinformatics: Within the assay, amplification of reference gene primers was used to estimate how many nucleated cells each sample contained. Sequence reads were collapsed and filtered to measure the absolute abundance of every unique TCRbeta CDR3 rearrangement. For each sample, productive Simpson clonality was calculated as the square root of Simpson's diversity index over productive rearrangements. TCRdb obtained this table from immuneACCESS and retained in-frame rearrangements with V and J assigned. These tables miss some clones; where compared with another copy, unresolved V genes account for less than half of the shortfall, and the remainder is unexplained. Clonal size and the V and J genes are those of that table, whereas D and trimming came from the DNA. The sample table records approximately 120,000 clones; less than 90% of these occur just once. The ten top clones hold about 6.9% of the sample.

The collaborating institutions used their own protocols to collect whole blood in K2EDTA tubes. For TCRbeta analysis, collaborators shipped samples in one of three forms: frozen whole blood, isolated PBMCs, or DNA extracted from either of those sample types. Sequenced material: peripheral blood. This receptor chain uses TRBV5-1 and TRBJ1-1; possibly the D gene is TRBD1, per 6 matching bases. This clonotype was obtained from a man older than 75 with active or convalescent COVID-19. The bases read TGCGCCAGCAGCTCAGGGGAGTGGTCGAACACTGAAGCTTTCTTT. Its protein is CASSSGEWSNTEAFF. Reference TRBV5-1 and TRBJ1-1 proteins supply the regions before and after the CDR3; the full variable domain is: KAGVTQTPRYLIKTRGQQVTLSCSPISGHRSVSWYQQTPGQGLQFLFEYFSETQRNKGNFPGRFSGRQFSNSRSEMNVSTLELGDSALYLCASSSGEWSNTEAFFGQGTRLTVV.